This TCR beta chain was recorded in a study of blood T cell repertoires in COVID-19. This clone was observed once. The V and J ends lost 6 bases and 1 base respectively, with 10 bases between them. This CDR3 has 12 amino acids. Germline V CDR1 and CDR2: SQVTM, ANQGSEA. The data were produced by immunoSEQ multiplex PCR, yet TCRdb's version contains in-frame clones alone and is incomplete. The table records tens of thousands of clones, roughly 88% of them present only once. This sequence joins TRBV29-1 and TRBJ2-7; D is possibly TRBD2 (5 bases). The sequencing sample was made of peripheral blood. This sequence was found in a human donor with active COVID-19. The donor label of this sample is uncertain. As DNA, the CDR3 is TGCAGCGTAAGGACTGCTTCCTACGAGCAGTACTTC. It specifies CSVRTASYEQYF.